These 11 T cell receptor beta chains originate from one sample sequenced in a study of early stage breast cancer tumors. Sequenced by immunoSEQ multiplex PCR; TCRdb stores in-frame clones only, minus some. This table has fewer than 80,000 clones, over 80% appearing once. Sequenced: blood. These receptor sequences come from a person aged 40 to 49 with breast cancer.

The chain joins TRBV2 to TRBJ2-7; maybe TRBD2 (5 bases). CDR3 length: 13 residues. The V end was cut by 7 bases, the J end by 7 bases, with 17 bases between. CDR1 and CDR2 from the germline V gene are SNHLY and FYNNEI. The CDR3 coding sequence is TGTGCCAGCATTGGAGAACGGGATGGAGAGCAGTACTTC. This encodes CASIGERDGEQYF. The full variable domain, with the rest looked up from reference TRBV2 and TRBJ2-7, is EPEVTQTPSHQVTQMGQEVILRCVPISNHLYFYWYRQILGQKVEFLVSFYNNEISEKSEIFDDQFSVERPDGSNFTLKIRSTKLEDSAMYFCASIGERDGEQYFGPGTRLTVT.

CDR3 sequence reads: CASSPDVTYTEAFF. The CDR3 DNA is TGTGCCAGCTCACCAGACGTCACTTACACTGAAGCTTTCTTT. The chain has TRBV18 and TRBJ1-1; D unresolved. The germline V gene encodes CDR1 KGHSH and CDR2 LQKENI. V gave up 2 bases and J gave up 3 bases, with 10 bases separating them. CDR3 length: 14 residues.

The chain has TRBV15 and TRBJ2-1, with 10 positions matching TRBD1. Germline V gives CDR1 LNHNV, CDR2 YYDKDF (reference sequence). With V trimmed by 3 bases and J by 6 bases, 2 bases remained unmatched. CDR3 length: 14 residues. The CDR3 DNA is TGTGCCACCAGCAGGAGGACAGGGGGCAATGAGCAGTTCTTC. Its protein product is CATSRRTGGNEQFF.

This clone was found once. The genes are TRBV4-1 and TRBJ2-3; D is unresolved. Germline V CDR1 and CDR2: MGHRA, YSYEKL. CDR3 length: 12 amino acids. Trimming pared 6 bases from V and 6 bases from J, leaving 10 bases between. The CDR3 loop reads CASRSERDTQYF. The CDR3 region has the DNA TGCGCCAGCAGGTCGGAGAGGGATACGCAGTATTTT.

The J gene is TRBJ2-1, the V gene TRBV7-9; 10 positions match TRBD2. The CDR3 sequence is 16 residues long. Looked up from germline, CDR1 is SEHNR and CDR2 is FQNEAQ (reference sequence). With V trimmed by 0 bases and J by 2 bases, 1 base remained unmatched. The CDR3 region has the DNA TGTGCCAGCAGCTTAGCCACTAGCGGGACCTACAATGAGCAGTTCTTC. Translating gives CASSLATSGTYNEQFF.

The V call is TRBV28, the J call TRBJ1-2; the D gene is possibly TRBD1 (6 bases). CDR3 length: 14 residues. The germline V and J ends were trimmed by 2 bases and 8 bases, with 15 bases remaining between them. Germline V gene sequence: CDR1 MDHEN, CDR2 SYDVKM. CDR3 region: CASSLEQGVGGYTF. The DNA for the CDR3 is TGTGCCAGCAGTTTAGAACAGGGAGTAGGCGGCTACACCTTC.

The rearrangement links TRBV12-5 to TRBJ2-3, with D unresolved. This CDR3 contains 11 residues. Germline values: CDR1 LGHNT, CDR2 FRNRAP. V gave up 6 bases and J gave up 3 bases, with 4 bases separating them. The CDR3 loop is CASGRTDTQYF. In DNA, the CDR3 is TGTGCTAGTGGGAGGACAGATACGCAGTATTTT.

The V gene is TRBV13, the J gene TRBJ2-7; 8 nucleotides match TRBD2. Germline CDR1 is PRHDT and CDR2 is FYEKMQ (reference sequence). This CDR3 spans 16 amino acids. V lost 2 bases and J lost 4; bases outside the gene matches: 10. The CDR3 DNA is TGTGCCAGCAGCTTAAATGTATTAGCGGGAAATTACGAGCAGTACTTC. Protein sequence: CASSLNVLAGNYEQYF.

The CDR3 reads CASSNGRNTEAFF. CDR3 DNA: TGTGCCAGCAGTAACGGACGGAACACTGAAGCTTTCTTT. This sequence joins TRBV2 and TRBJ1-1; D gene unclear. The V end lost 5 bases, the J end lost 1 base, and 8 bases lay between the germline ends. Germline loops: CDR1 SNHLY, CDR2 FYNNEI. This CDR3 is built from 13 residues. Full variable domain (remainder filled in from reference TRBV2 and TRBJ1-1): EPEVTQTPSHQVTQMGQEVILRCVPISNHLYFYWYRQILGQKVEFLVSFYNNEISEKSEIFDDQFSVERPDGSNFTLKIRSTKLEDSAMYFCASSNGRNTEAFFGQGTRLTVV.

Worth noting for this clone: One junction end disagrees with the germline gene, perhaps due to a read error. The chain joins TRBV28 to TRBJ1-3; D perhaps matches TRBD1 (6 bases). Germline V gene sequence: CDR1 MDHEN, CDR2 SYDVKM. CDR3 length: 17 residues. The CDR3 DNA is TGTGCCAGCAGCTTATCCGCCAACAGGGCCTCTGGAAACACCATATATTTT. Encoded protein: CASSLSANRASGNTIYF.

The V call is TRBV5-5, the J call TRBJ2-7, with 10 positions matching TRBD1. The V and J ends lost 4 bases and 4 bases, in that order; junction bases with no gene match: 8. Germline V lookup: CDR1 SGHKS, CDR2 YYEKEE (reference sequence). The CDR3 consists of 15 residues. The CDR3 nucleotides are TGTGCCAGCAGCGGCCGGGACAGGGGTTCTTACGAGCAGTACTTC. Protein product: CASSGRDRGSYEQYF.